The 18 T cell receptor beta chains below all came from one sample that was sequenced in a study of T-cell memory formation after mild COVID-19. In TCRdb, the 5' RACE reads were re-called with MiXCR into one record per CDR3 protein. The repertoire consists of approximately 580,000 distinct CDR3 sequences, with approximately 20% occurring once and the leading ten covering 9.5% to 15%. Input material: PBMCs or a T cell subset sorted from them (not recorded which). These receptors all come from an adult woman who had mild COVID-19 (a few samples of this study predate the infection). Cell type and time point are not known.

This clonotype was counted between two and nine times. The chain carries TRBV5-1 and TRBJ2-3; D might be TRBD2 (5 bases). The length of the CDR3 is 16 residues. Germline V CDR1 and CDR2: SGHRS, YFSETQ. Trimming stripped 0 bases from V and 2 bases from J, with 13 bases between. The CDR3 DNA reads TGCGCCAGCAGCTTGGCCCGGGGTTCTCTCACAGATACGCAGTATTTT. It is translated as CASSLARGSLTDTQYF.

This clonotype occurred a few times. The rearrangement uses TRBV29-1 and TRBJ2-7, with D possibly TRBD2 on 5 matching bases. This CDR3 spans 12 amino acids. Trimming removed 6 bases at V and 3 bases at J, with 12 bases between. Germline CDR1 is SQVTM and CDR2 is ANQGSEA. The CDR3 region is CSVPDGDYEQYF. Written as DNA, the CDR3 is TGCAGCGTCCCAGACGGGGACTACGAGCAGTACTTC.

This clonotype showed up just a few times. The chain combines TRBV24-1 with TRBJ2-2; D unclear. The length of the CDR3 is 13 residues. V lost 7 bases, J lost 4 bases, and 9 bases lay in between. From germline, CDR1 is KGHDR and CDR2 SFDVKD. CDR3 protein: CATSQLSTGELFF. The CDR3 DNA reads TGTGCCACCAGCCAACTAAGCACCGGGGAGCTGTTTTTT.

The genes are TRBV30 and TRBJ1-3; 9 nucleotides agree with TRBD1. V shed 4 bases and J 5 bases; nucleotides not matched to a gene: 12. Germline V gene sequence: CDR1 GTSNPN, CDR2 SVGIG (reference sequence). This CDR3 has 16 amino acids. The CDR3 DNA is TGTGCCTGGACCCTCGGCGGGACAGGGACCCGAAACACCATATATTTT. Translated: CAWTLGGTGTRNTIYF.

This rearrangement joins TRBV18 to TRBJ2-7; D is undetermined. Trimming cost V 2 bases and J 3 bases, with 8 bases left between them. Germline V gene data show CDR1 as KGHSH and CDR2 as LQKENI. CDR3 size: 13 residues. Here the CDR3 DNA reads TGTGCCAGCTCACCAAGGTCGGACTACGAGCAGTACTTC. Amino acid sequence: CASSPRSDYEQYF.

V and J are TRBV13 and TRBJ2-3, with no clear D. CDR3 length: 13 amino acids. The V and J ends lost 5 bases and 4 bases respectively, with 10 bases between them. From germline, CDR1 is PRHDT and CDR2 FYEKMQ (reference sequence). CDR3 loop: CASSQRVSDTQYF. The CDR3 DNA sequence: TGTGCCAGCAGCCAAAGGGTTTCAGATACGCAGTATTTT.

This clonotype has only a few counts. This chain connects TRBV7-2 to TRBJ2-1; weak D call: TRBD1 (6 bases). Looked up from germline, CDR1 is SGHTA and CDR2 is FQGNSA. The CDR3 is 13 residues long. V lost 5 bases to trimming and J lost 7 bases, with 12 bases between them. CDR3 loop: CASSPGQINEQFF. DNA for the CDR3: TGTGCCAGCAGCCCTGGACAGATTAATGAGCAGTTCTTC.

The chain is built from TRBV2 and TRBJ2-2; TRBD2 agrees at 15 bases. Germline-derived CDR1 and CDR2 are SNHLY and FYNNEI. The CDR3 totals 18 residues. Trimming at V came to 5 bases and at J to 4 bases, leaving 8 bases not matched to a gene. CDR3 residues: CASSLGLAGGLTTGELFF. CDR3 in DNA: TGTGCCAGCAGTCTAGGACTAGCGGGAGGGCTAACCACCGGGGAGCTGTTTTTT.

This clonotype was recorded a few times. The CDR3 DNA reads TGTGCCAGCAGCTTTGCGGGGGCCACAGATACGCAGTATTTT. This translates into CASSFAGATDTQYF. V gene TRBV7-9 combines with J gene TRBJ2-3; D is possibly TRBD2 (7 bases). Deletions cut 3 bases from V and 2 bases from J, with 9 bases between. Germline CDR1 reads SEHNR; CDR2 reads FQNEAQ (reference sequence). This CDR3 region has 14 residues.

This clonotype occurred a few times. The chain joins TRBV19 to TRBJ2-5; either TRBD1 or TRBD2 may fit D (5 bases each). Germline V gene sequence: CDR1 LNHDA, CDR2 SQIVND (reference sequence). The CDR3 runs 15 residues. V lost 4 bases and J 5 bases, leaving 17 bases between the germline ends. This CDR3 is CASSTWDASEETQYF. CDR3 nucleotide sequence: TGTGCCAGTAGTACTTGGGACGCCTCGGAGGAGACCCAGTACTTC. Supplemented by reference TRBV19 and TRBJ2-5, the full variable domain reads DGGITQSPKYLFRKEGQNVTLSCEQNLNHDAMYWYRQDPGQGLRLIYYSQIVNDFQKGDIAEGYSVSREKKESFPLTVTSAQKNPTAFYLCASSTWDASEETQYFGPGTRLLVL.

V gene TRBV7-2 combines with J gene TRBJ2-5; 16 nucleotides match TRBD2. The germline gives CDR1 SGHTA, CDR2 FQGNSA. CDR3 size: 17 residues. J was trimmed by 6 bases and V by 2 bases; bases with no gene match: 6. CDR3 DNA: TGTGCCAGCAGCTTATCCGGGACTAGCGGGGGGGCGAAGACCCAGTACTTC. Protein product: CASSLSGTSGGAKTQYF.

This clonotype was found many times. CDR3 DNA: TGTGCCAGTAGGCGGGGGGGACACACGTCCTACGAGCAGTACTTC. Translation: CASRRGGHTSYEQYF. This chain uses TRBV19 with TRBJ2-7; 9 nucleotides match TRBD2. Germline CDR1 is LNHDA and CDR2 is SQIVND (reference sequence). The CDR3 contains 15 residues. The J segment lost 1 base and the V segment lost 6 bases, leaving 7 bases of the junction unmatched.

The chain is built from TRBV3-1 and TRBJ2-5; 12 nucleotides line up with TRBD1. V was clipped by 4 bases and J by 4 bases; unmatched bases: 7. CDR3 length: 16 amino acids. The V gene's germline CDR1 is LGHDT and CDR2 YNNKEL (reference sequence). The DNA of the CDR3 is TGTGCCAGCAGCCGGGACAGGGGGCGGACAACAGAGACCCAGTACTTC. This translates into CASSRDRGRTTETQYF.

In this sample, this clonotype turned up a few times. The CDR3 DNA reads as TGTGCCAGCAGTTACGGACTAGCGGGTTACAATGAGCAGTTCTTC. Translation gives CASSYGLAGYNEQFF. V gene TRBV6-2 or TRBV6-3 combines with J gene TRBJ2-1; 11 bases are a match to TRBD2. Germline loops: CDR1 MNHEY, CDR2 SVGEGT. The CDR3 is 15 residues long. J was trimmed by 4 bases and V by 2 bases; bases with no gene match: 1.

This chain joins TRBV12-3 or TRBV12-4 and TRBJ2-1; 12 nucleotides align to TRBD2. This CDR3 region has 16 residues. V lost 4 bases and J lost 2; bases outside the gene matches: 3. CDR3 DNA: TGTGCCAGCAGTTCTAGCGGGAGGGGGACCTACAATGAGCAGTTCTTC. This gives the protein CASSSSGRGTYNEQFF.

The chain employs TRBV7-9 and TRBJ1-1, with a weak D call TRBD1 (6 bases). CDR3 size: 19 residues. Trimming left V 4 bases short and J 3 bases short, with 27 bases between. CDR1 is SEHNR and CDR2 is FQNEAQ in the germline V gene (reference sequence). This CDR3 is CASSSQAGGNLGMDTEAFF. The CDR3 DNA sequence: TGTGCCAGCAGCTCCCAGGCGGGGGGCAACTTAGGGATGGACACTGAAGCTTTCTTT.

The table lists this clonotype with many counts. CDR3 loop: CSARDLKQFTDTQYF. The CDR3 DNA sequence: TGCAGTGCTAGAGATCTTAAACAGTTCACAGATACGCAGTATTTT. The chain has TRBV20-1 and TRBJ2-3; D gene unclear. The V end was cut by 0 bases, the J end by 2 bases, with 12 bases between. The germline CDR1 and CDR2 sequences are DFQATT and SNEGSKA (reference sequence). CDR3 length: 15 residues.

This clonotype was detected only once. The V and J genes are TRBV3-1 and TRBJ1-2, with unresolved D. Germline CDR1 and CDR2: LGHDT and YNNKEL (reference sequence). There are 13 residues in the CDR3. V dropped 0 bases and J dropped 4 bases, with 6 bases sitting between them. In nucleotides, the CDR3 is TGTGCCAGCAGCCAAGACGAAGGCTATGGCTACACCTTC. Translation gives CASSQDEGYGYTF.